This passage covers 29 T cell receptor beta chains from one sample sequenced in a study of blood T cell repertoires in COVID-19. Sequencing used immunoSEQ multiplex PCR; TCRdb keeps in-frame clones, though not all of them. The data contain around 250,000 clones, approximately 90% of them singletons. Sequenced: PBMCs or T cells enriched from blood (not recorded which). These receptors came from a woman between 40 and 50 years old with acute COVID-19.

On this clone: This is likely an artifact of a read error, given a far larger clone one base away. Other DNA sequences in the sample encode the same CDR3. This rearrangement joins TRBV7-2 to TRBJ1-1, with D tentatively TRBD1 (6 bases). CDR1 SGHTA and CDR2 FQGNSA come from the germline V gene. Trimming cost V 5 bases and J 1 base, with 8 bases left between them. This CDR3 comprises 13 residues. The CDR3 DNA reads TGTGCCAGCAGCCTACAGGGGAACACTGAAGCTTTCTTT. It is translated as CASSLQGNTEAFF.

This clone showed up just once. The rearrangement uses TRBV5-8 and TRBJ2-1; 7 positions agree with TRBD2. The CDR3 is 12 amino acids. The germline gives CDR1 SGHTS, CDR2 YDEGEE. Trimming cost V 5 bases and J 6 bases; bases outside gene matches: 2. CDR3 DNA: TGTGCCAGCAGGGGACTATTCAATGAGCAGTTCTTC. As protein: CASRGLFNEQFF.

J is TRBJ2-1 and V is TRBV24-1; the D gene is possibly TRBD2 (5 bases). V lost 5 bases and J 4 bases, leaving 8 bases between the germline ends. The CDR3 has 13 amino acids. CDR1 is KGHDR, CDR2 SFDVKD, per germline. The CDR3 DNA reads TGTGCCACCAGTGGAAGCGGTTACAATGAGCAGTTCTTC. Protein sequence: CATSGSGYNEQFF.

This clone was found many times. The chain uses TRBV28 and TRBJ1-2, with D possibly matching TRBD1 (6 bases). V lost 5 bases and J 5 bases, leaving 15 bases between the germline ends. The germline gives CDR1 MDHEN, CDR2 SYDVKM. CDR3 length: 14 amino acids. CDR3 sequence reads: CASSPWTVSYGYTF. The DNA for the CDR3 is TGTGCCAGCAGTCCTTGGACAGTTTCTTATGGCTACACCTTC.

The V call is TRBV11-2, the J call TRBJ1-2; D gene ambiguous. There are 14 residues in the CDR3. V shed 5 bases and J shed 4 bases, with 14 bases lying between them. The germline V gene encodes CDR1 SGHAT and CDR2 FQNNGV. The CDR3, as DNA: TGTGCCAGCAGCCTCTCGGTTGCGGGCTATGGCTACACCTTC. Protein sequence: CASSLSVAGYGYTF.

The rearrangement joins TRBV2 to TRBJ1-1, with D hard to call. The V gene's germline CDR1 is SNHLY and CDR2 FYNNEI. This CDR3 contains 11 residues. V was shortened by 2 bases and J by 11 bases, with 9 bases between the two germline ends. CDR3 bases: TGTGCCAGCAGTGAATATAGCGTGGCTTTCTTT. It specifies CASSEYSVAFF. Variable domain in full (rest from reference TRBV2 and TRBJ1-1): EPEVTQTPSHQVTQMGQEVILRCVPISNHLYFYWYRQILGQKVEFLVSFYNNEISEKSEIFDDQFSVERPDGSNFTLKIRSTKLEDSAMYFCASSEYSVAFFGQGTRLTVV.

This chain uses TRBV28 with TRBJ2-1; TRBD2 might be the D (5 bases). From germline, CDR1 is MDHEN and CDR2 SYDVKM. The CDR3 has 14 residues. V lost 8 bases and J 1 base, leaving 12 bases between the germline ends. Written as DNA, the CDR3 is TGTGCCAGCGGGTTGGGCGGGTCCTACAATGAGCAGTTCTTC. Translating it yields CASGLGGSYNEQFF.

The CDR3 region has the DNA TGTGCCAGCAGCCCCCATAATGAGCAGTTCTTC. This codes for CASSPHNEQFF. The gene calls are TRBV7-8 and TRBJ2-1; no reliable D call. With 5 bases removed from V and 7 bases from J, the gap between germline ends came to 6 bases. Germline V gene lookup returns CDR1 SGHVS and CDR2 FQNEAQ. The CDR3 sequence is 11 residues long. Filled out from reference TRBV7-8 and TRBJ2-1, the complete variable domain reads GAGVSQSPRYKVAKRGQDVALRCDPISGHVSLFWYQQALGQGPEFLTYFQNEAQLDKSGLPSDRFFAERPEGSVSTLKIQRTQQEDSAVYLCASSPHNEQFFGPGTRLTVL.

The rearrangement links TRBV18 to TRBJ1-5; perhaps TRBD1 as D (5 bases). Germline lookup yields CDR1 KGHSH and CDR2 LQKENI. Trimming took off 10 bases at V and 9 bases at J, with 7 bases between the two ends. The CDR3 is made up of 9 amino acids. Written as DNA, the CDR3 is TGTGCCACCCAGGGGCCCCAGCATTTT. It specifies CATQGPQHF.

The rearrangement joins TRBV2 to TRBJ2-5; TRBD1 aligns across 10 bases. CDR3 length: 15 residues. With 6 bases clipped from V and 3 bases from J, the junction kept 7 bases outside the gene matches. Germline-derived CDR1 and CDR2 are SNHLY and FYNNEI. The CDR3 is CASRDTGTGEETQYF. CDR3 sequence (DNA): TGTGCCAGCAGGGATACCGGGACAGGGGAAGAGACCCAGTACTTC.

The rearrangement uses TRBV10-3 and TRBJ1-2, with 9 bases that match TRBD1. V was pared by 0 bases and J by 5 bases, with 7 bases of the junction left unmatched. CDR3 length: 16 residues. Germline lookup yields CDR1 ENHRY and CDR2 SYGVKD. The CDR3 nucleotides read TGTGCCATCAGTGAGTCCACAGGGGGCCTCGGATATGGCTACACCTTC. Its translation: CAISESTGGLGYGYTF.

As DNA, the CDR3 is TGTGCCAGCAGCTTTGGCAGGCGGGGCAAAAACATTCAGTACTTC. This sequence encodes CASSFGRRGKNIQYF. The rearrangement joins TRBV7-2 to TRBJ2-4, with D possibly TRBD2 on 6 matching bases. The germline V gene has CDR1 SGHTA and CDR2 FQGNSA. The CDR3 spans 15 residues. Trimming pared 3 bases from V and 3 bases from J, leaving 12 bases between.

The chain links TRBV5-6 to TRBJ2-1; maybe TRBD1 (5 bases). V dropped 2 bases and J dropped 14 bases, with 11 bases sitting between them. The germline V gene encodes CDR1 SGHDT and CDR2 YYEEEE. The CDR3 runs 11 residues. The CDR3 protein is CASSFGRGKFF. The CDR3 DNA is TGTGCCAGCAGCTTTGGTAGGGGCAAGTTCTTC.

This rearrangement joins TRBV25-1 to TRBJ1-1, with D unclear. V dropped 6 bases and J dropped 9 bases, with 11 bases sitting between them. The CDR3 is made up of 11 amino acids. Germline V gene sequence: CDR1 MGHDK, CDR2 SYGVNS. The CDR3 bases are TGTGCCAGCAGGGCCTTGCTGCAAGCTTTCTTT. Protein product: CASRALLQAFF.

The genes are TRBV28 and TRBJ1-5; a weak D match, TRBD1 (5 bases). Germline-derived CDR1 and CDR2 are MDHEN and SYDVKM. Between the trimmed V and J ends, which lost 5 bases and 3 bases, there was a span of 14 bases. The CDR3 is 15 amino acids. The CDR3 DNA follows: TGTGCCAGCAGTATCAGGGTTCAGATCAATCAGCCCCAGCATTTT. Protein sequence: CASSIRVQINQPQHF.

The V and J genes are TRBV5-1 and TRBJ1-1; the D is unclear. The CDR3 consists of 14 residues. V lost 1 base to trimming and J lost 10 bases, with 17 bases between them. Germline CDR1 SGHRS, CDR2 YFSETQ. The CDR3 protein is CASSLFDRGIGAFF. The CDR3 DNA follows: TGCGCCAGCAGCTTGTTCGATCGCGGCATTGGAGCTTTCTTT.

J is TRBJ1-1 and V is TRBV30, with D unclear. V lost 3 bases and J 1 base, leaving 12 bases between the germline ends. Germline values: CDR1 GTSNPN, CDR2 SVGIG (reference sequence). The CDR3 contains 14 residues. CDR3 bases: TGTGCCTGGAGCTCCAATGGAGCGAACACTGAAGCTTTCTTT. It is translated as CAWSSNGANTEAFF.

This clone was found a few times. The chain links TRBV4-1 to TRBJ2-5; 8 bases agree with TRBD2. The CDR3 length is 15 residues. The V and J ends lost 2 bases and 1 base, in that order; junction bases with no gene match: 3. Germline V gene sequence: CDR1 MGHRA, CDR2 YSYEKL. The CDR3 spells CASSQRTSSQETQYF. The CDR3 DNA is TGCGCCAGCAGCCAAAGGACTAGCAGCCAAGAGACCCAGTACTTC.

This chain joins TRBV11-3 and TRBJ2-3, with a possible D match to TRBD1 (6 bases). CDR3 length: 13 residues. The V end was cut by 4 bases, the J end by 3 bases, with 8 bases between. The germline V gene encodes CDR1 SGHNT and CDR2 YENEEA. Written as DNA, the CDR3 is TGTGCCAGCAGCTCGACAGGTACAGATACGCAGTATTTT. It specifies CASSSTGTDTQYF.

This clone turned up a few times. The rearrangement links TRBV5-1 to TRBJ2-7; 10 positions agree with TRBD2. With 2 bases clipped from V and 6 bases from J, the junction kept 5 bases outside the gene matches. This CDR3 has 14 residues. Per germline, CDR1 SGHRS and CDR2 YFSETQ. The chain's CDR3 is CASSFSSGSSEQYF. CDR3 DNA sequence: TGCGCCAGCAGCTTCTCTAGCGGGAGTTCCGAGCAGTACTTC.

The CDR3 sequence: CASSPSGGGQAEAFF. CDR3 bases: TGTGCCAGCTCACCATCGGGAGGGGGCCAAGCTGAAGCTTTCTTT. The V and J genes are TRBV18 and TRBJ1-1; 7 nucleotides match TRBD1. Trimming removed 2 bases from V and 6 bases from J; junction bases left unmatched: 9. Germline V gene data show CDR1 as KGHSH and CDR2 as LQKENI. This CDR3 has 15 amino acids.

The V gene is TRBV28, the J gene TRBJ2-7, with a weak D call TRBD1 (6 bases). The CDR3 length is 16 residues. The germline V gene encodes CDR1 MDHEN and CDR2 SYDVKM. Trimming removed 7 bases at V and 0 bases at J, with 19 bases between. In nucleotides, the CDR3 is TGTGCCAGCAACGCCTTGCTCCGGGACATCTCCTACGAGCAGTACTTC. The encoded protein is CASNALLRDISYEQYF.

The CDR3, as DNA: TGTGCCACCAGTGATTCCACAGGGGCCTCCTTCTATGGCTACACCTTC. It encodes CATSDSTGASFYGYTF. The rearrangement joins TRBV24-1 to TRBJ1-2, with TRBD1 matching over 7 bases. J lost 4 bases, V lost 2 bases, and 9 bases had no gene match. The CDR3 covers 16 residues. Germline-derived CDR1 and CDR2 are KGHDR and SFDVKD.

The chain carries TRBV7-2 and TRBJ1-5; the D is unclear. Trimming took 2 bases from V and 4 from J, leaving 6 bases between them. This CDR3 region has 13 residues. Per germline, CDR1 SGHTA and CDR2 FQGNSA. CDR3 protein: CASSLYANQPQHF. CDR3 nucleotide sequence: TGTGCCAGCAGCTTATATGCGAATCAGCCCCAGCATTTT.

J is TRBJ2-7 and V is TRBV29-1, with TRBD2 matching over 14 bases. J gave up 4 bases and V 8 bases, and 4 bases lay outside the gene matches. This CDR3 region has 13 residues. Germline assignment: CDR1 SQVTM and CDR2 ANQGSEA. The CDR3 loop is CSTWTSGRYEQYF. The CDR3, as DNA: TGCAGCACCTGGACTAGCGGGAGGTACGAGCAGTACTTC.

The rearrangement uses TRBV20-1 and TRBJ2-2; the match to TRBD1 covers 9 bases. CDR1 and CDR2 (germline): DFQATT, SNEGSKA (reference sequence). J lost 4 bases, V lost 3 bases, and 9 bases had no gene match. The CDR3 length is 16 residues. Here the CDR3 reads CSASLGQGIITGELFF. CDR3 nucleotide sequence: TGCAGTGCTAGTTTGGGACAGGGTATAATCACCGGGGAGCTGTTTTTT.

The chain links TRBV7-9 to TRBJ1-1, with 7 bases that match TRBD1. Trimming removed 4 bases from V and 1 base from J; junction bases left unmatched: 6. This CDR3 region has 15 residues. Per the germline V gene, CDR1 is SEHNR and CDR2 is FQNEAQ (reference sequence). The CDR3 coding sequence is TGTGCCAGCAGCTACAAGACAGGGAGGAACACTGAAGCTTTCTTT. Translation gives CASSYKTGRNTEAFF.

The J gene is TRBJ2-7, the V gene TRBV13; 7 bases are shared with TRBD1. V lost 6 bases to trimming and J lost 2 bases; unmatched junction nucleotides: 10. Germline lookup yields CDR1 PRHDT and CDR2 FYEKMQ (reference sequence). The CDR3 length is 15 residues. The CDR3 loop reads CASSHQKGAPYEQYV. Here the CDR3 DNA reads TGTGCCAGCAGTCACCAAAAGGGGGCCCCCTACGAGCAGTACGTC.

The CDR3 DNA sequence: TGTGCCAGCAGCGTAGGTAACAGGGGGCGCTCAGAGCAGTACGTC. Its translation is CASSVGNRGRSEQYV. J is TRBJ2-7 and V is TRBV9; 9 bases map to TRBD1. V dropped 0 bases and J dropped 7; count of bases not matched to a gene: 8. This CDR3 has 15 amino acids. Germline lookup yields CDR1 SGDLS and CDR2 YYNGEE.